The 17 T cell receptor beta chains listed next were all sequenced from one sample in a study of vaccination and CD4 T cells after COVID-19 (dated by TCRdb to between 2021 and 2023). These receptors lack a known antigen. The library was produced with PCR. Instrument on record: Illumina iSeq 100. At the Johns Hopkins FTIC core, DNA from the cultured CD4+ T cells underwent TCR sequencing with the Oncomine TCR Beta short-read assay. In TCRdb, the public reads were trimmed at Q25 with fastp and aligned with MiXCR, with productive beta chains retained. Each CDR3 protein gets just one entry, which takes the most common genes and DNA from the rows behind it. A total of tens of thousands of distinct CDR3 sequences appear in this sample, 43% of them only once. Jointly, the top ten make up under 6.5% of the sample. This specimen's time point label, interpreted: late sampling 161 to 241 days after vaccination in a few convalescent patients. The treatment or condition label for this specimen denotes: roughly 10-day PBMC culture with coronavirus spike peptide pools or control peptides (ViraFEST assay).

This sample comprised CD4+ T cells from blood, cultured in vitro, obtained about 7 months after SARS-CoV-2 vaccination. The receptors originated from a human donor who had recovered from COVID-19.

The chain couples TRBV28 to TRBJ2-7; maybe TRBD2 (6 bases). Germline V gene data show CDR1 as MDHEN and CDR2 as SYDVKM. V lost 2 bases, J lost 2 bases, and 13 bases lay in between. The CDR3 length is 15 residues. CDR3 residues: CASSLPGTGAYEQYF. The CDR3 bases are TGTGCCAGCAGTTTACCAGGGACTGGGGCCTACGAGCAGTACTTC. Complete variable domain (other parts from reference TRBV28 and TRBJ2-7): DVKVTQSSRYLVKRTGEKVFLECVQDMDHENMFWYRQDPGLGLRLIYFSYDVKMKEKGDIPEGYSVSREKKERFSLILESASTNQTSMYLCASSLPGTGAYEQYFGPGTRLTVT.

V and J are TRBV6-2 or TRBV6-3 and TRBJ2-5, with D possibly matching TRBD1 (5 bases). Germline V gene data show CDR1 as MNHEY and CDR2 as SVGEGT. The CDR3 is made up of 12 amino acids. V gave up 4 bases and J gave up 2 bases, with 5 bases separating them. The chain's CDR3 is CASSWTQETQYF. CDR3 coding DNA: TGTGCCAGCAGTTGGACACAAGAGACCCAGTACTTC.

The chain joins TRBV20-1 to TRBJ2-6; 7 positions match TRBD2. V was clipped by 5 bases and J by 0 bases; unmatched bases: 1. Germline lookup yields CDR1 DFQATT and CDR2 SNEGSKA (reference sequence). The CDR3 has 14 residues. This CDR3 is CSAGGGSGANVLTF. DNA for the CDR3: TGCAGTGCTGGGGGGGGCTCTGGGGCCAACGTCCTGACTTTC.

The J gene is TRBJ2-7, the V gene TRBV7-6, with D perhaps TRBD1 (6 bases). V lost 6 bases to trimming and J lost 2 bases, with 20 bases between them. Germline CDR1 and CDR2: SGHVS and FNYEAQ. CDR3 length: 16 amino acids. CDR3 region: CASRALGHIVTYEQYF. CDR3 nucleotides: TGTGCCAGCAGGGCCTTGGGACACATAGTCACCTACGAGCAGTACTTC.

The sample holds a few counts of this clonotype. CDR3: CASSWTGVRGGELFF. CDR3 nucleotides: TGTGCCAGCAGCTGGACAGGGGTACGTGGCGGGGAGCTGTTTTTT. The chain joins TRBV7-9 to TRBJ2-2, with 9 bases aligning to TRBD1. The CDR3 spans 15 residues. Germline CDR1 reads SEHNR; CDR2 reads FQNEAQ (reference sequence). Trimming removed 4 bases from V and 7 bases from J; junction bases left unmatched: 7. Looking up the rest from reference TRBV7-9 and TRBJ2-2 gives the full variable domain: DTGVSQNPRHKITKRGQNVTFRCDPISEHNRLYWYRQTLGQGPEFLTYFQNEAQLEKSRLLSDRFSAERPKGSFSTLEIQRTEQGDSAMYLCASSWTGVRGGELFFGEGSRLTVL.

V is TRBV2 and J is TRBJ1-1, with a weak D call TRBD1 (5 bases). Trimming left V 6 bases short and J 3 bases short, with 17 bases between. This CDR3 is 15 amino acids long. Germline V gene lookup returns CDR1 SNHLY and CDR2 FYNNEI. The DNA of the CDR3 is TGTGCCAGCAGCGGGGCTCTTAGGTTGTACACTGAAGCTTTCTTT. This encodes CASSGALRLYTEAFF.

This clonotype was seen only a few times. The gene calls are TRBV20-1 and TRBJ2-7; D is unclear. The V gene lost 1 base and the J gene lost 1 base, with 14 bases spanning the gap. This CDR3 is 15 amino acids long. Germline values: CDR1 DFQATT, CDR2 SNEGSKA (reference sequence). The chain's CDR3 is CSARGTGVRSYEQYF. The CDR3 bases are TGCAGTGCTAGAGGGACGGGCGTGAGGTCCTACGAGCAGTACTTC.

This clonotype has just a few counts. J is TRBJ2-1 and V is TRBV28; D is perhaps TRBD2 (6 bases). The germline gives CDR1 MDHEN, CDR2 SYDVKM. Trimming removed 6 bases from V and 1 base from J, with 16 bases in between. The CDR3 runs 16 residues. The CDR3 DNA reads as TGTGCCAGCAGCCCACCCGGGAGTAGTTCCTACAATGAGCAGTTCTTC. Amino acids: CASSPPGSSSYNEQFF.

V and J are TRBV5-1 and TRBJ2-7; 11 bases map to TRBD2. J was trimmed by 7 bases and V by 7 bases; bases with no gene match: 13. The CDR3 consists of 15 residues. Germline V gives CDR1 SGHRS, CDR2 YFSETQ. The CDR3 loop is CASPIAGGGIWEQYF. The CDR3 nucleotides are TGCGCCAGCCCCATAGCGGGAGGGGGTATTTGGGAGCAGTACTTC.

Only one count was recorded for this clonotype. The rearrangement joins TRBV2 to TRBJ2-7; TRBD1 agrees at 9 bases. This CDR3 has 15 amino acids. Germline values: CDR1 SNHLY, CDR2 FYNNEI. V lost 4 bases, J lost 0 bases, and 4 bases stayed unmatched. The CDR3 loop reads CASSAGQGSSYEQYF. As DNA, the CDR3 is TGTGCCAGCAGTGCAGGACAGGGGAGCTCCTACGAGCAGTACTTC.

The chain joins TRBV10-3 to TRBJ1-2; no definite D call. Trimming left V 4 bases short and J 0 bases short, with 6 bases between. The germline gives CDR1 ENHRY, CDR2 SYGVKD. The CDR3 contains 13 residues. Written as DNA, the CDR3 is TGTGCCATCAGTGGGAGTACTAACTATGGCTACACCTTC. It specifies CAISGSTNYGYTF.

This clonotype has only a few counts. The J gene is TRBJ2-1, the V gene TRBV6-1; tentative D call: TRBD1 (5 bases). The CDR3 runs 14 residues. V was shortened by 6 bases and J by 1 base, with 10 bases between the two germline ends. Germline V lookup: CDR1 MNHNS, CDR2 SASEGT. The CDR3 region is CASSPRASYNEQFF. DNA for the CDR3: TGTGCCAGCAGCCCCAGGGCTTCCTACAATGAGCAGTTCTTC.

CDR3 nucleotides: TGCAGTGCCCCCGCCGACCCGGACAGACCCTACGAGCAGTACTTC. Residues: CSAPADPDRPYEQYF. The J gene is TRBJ2-7, the V gene TRBV20-1; TRBD1 might be the D (6 bases). The length of the CDR3 is 15 residues. V lost 6 bases and J 2 bases, leaving 20 bases between the germline ends. Germline assignment: CDR1 DFQATT and CDR2 SNEGSKA (reference sequence).

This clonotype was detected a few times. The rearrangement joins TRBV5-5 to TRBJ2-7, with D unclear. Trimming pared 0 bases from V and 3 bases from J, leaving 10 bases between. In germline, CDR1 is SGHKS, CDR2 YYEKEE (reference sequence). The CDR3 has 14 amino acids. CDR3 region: CASSLAMVNYEQYF. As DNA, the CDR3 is TGTGCCAGCAGCTTGGCCATGGTTAACTACGAGCAGTACTTC.

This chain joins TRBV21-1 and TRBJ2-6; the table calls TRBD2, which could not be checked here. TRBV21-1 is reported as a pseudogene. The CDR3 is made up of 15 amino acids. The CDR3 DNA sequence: TGTGCCAGCAGCCATAGCGGCTCTGGGGCCAACGTCCTGACTTTC. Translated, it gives CASSHSGSGANVLTF.

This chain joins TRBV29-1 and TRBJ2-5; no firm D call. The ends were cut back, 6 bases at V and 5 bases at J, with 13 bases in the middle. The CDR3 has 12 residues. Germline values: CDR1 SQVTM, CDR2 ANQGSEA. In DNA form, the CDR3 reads TGCAGCGTAGGACGGAGCGTGGAGACCCAGTACTTC. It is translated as CSVGRSVETQYF.

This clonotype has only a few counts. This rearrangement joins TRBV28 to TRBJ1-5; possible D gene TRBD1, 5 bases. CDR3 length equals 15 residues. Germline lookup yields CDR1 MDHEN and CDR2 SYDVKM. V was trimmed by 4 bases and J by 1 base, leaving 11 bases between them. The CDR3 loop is CASSSGGNSNQPQHF. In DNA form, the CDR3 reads TGTGCCAGCAGTTCGGGGGGGAACAGCAATCAGCCCCAGCATTTT. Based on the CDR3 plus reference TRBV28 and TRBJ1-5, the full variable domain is DVKVTQSSRYLVKRTGEKVFLECVQDMDHENMFWYRQDPGLGLRLIYFSYDVKMKEKGDIPEGYSVSREKKERFSLILESASTNQTSMYLCASSSGGNSNQPQHFGDGTRLSIL.